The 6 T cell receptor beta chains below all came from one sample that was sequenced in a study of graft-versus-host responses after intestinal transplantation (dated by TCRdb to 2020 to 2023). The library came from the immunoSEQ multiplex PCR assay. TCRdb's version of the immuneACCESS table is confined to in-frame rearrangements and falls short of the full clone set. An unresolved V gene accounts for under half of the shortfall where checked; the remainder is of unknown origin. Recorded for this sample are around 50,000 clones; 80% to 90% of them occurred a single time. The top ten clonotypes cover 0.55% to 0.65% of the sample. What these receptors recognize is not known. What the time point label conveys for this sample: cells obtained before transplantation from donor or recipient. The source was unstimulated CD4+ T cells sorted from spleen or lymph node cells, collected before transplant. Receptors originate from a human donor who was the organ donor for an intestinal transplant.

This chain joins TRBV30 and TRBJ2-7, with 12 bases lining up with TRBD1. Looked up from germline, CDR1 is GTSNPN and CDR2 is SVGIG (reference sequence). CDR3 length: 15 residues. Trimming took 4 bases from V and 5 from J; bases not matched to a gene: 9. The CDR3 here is CAWKKPGTGGDEQYF. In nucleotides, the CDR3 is TGTGCCTGGAAAAAACCTGGGACAGGGGGCGACGAGCAGTACTTC.

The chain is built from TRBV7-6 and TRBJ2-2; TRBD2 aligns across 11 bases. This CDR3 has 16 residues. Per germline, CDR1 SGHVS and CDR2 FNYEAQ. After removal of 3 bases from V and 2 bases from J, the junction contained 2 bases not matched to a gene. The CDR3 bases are TGTGCCAGCAGCTTTCTAGCGGGAGGTAACACCGGGGAGCTGTTTTTT. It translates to CASSFLAGGNTGELFF.

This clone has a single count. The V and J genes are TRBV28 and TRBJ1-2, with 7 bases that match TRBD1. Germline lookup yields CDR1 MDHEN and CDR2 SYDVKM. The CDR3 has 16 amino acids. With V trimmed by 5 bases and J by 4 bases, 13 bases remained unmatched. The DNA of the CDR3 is TGTGCCAGCAGTGAAAAATGGACAGGTCTACTCTATGGCTACACCTTC. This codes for CASSEKWTGLLYGYTF.

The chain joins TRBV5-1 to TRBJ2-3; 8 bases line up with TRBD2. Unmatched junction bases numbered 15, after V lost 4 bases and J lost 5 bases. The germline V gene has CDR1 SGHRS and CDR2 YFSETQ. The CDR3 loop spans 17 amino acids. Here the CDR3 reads CASSLTSVPLAGDTQYF. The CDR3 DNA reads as TGCGCCAGCAGCCTAACGTCAGTACCCCTAGCGGGAGATACGCAGTATTTT. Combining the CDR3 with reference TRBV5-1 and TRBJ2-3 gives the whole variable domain KAGVTQTPRYLIKTRGQQVTLSCSPISGHRSVSWYQQTPGQGLQFLFEYFSETQRNKGNFPGRFSGRQFSNSRSEMNVSTLELGDSALYLCASSLTSVPLAGDTQYFGPGTRLTVL.

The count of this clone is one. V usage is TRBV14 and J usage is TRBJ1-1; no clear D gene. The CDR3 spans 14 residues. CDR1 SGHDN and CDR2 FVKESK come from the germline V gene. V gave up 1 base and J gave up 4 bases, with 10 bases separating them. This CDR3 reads CASSQVYQITEAFF. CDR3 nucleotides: TGTGCCAGCAGCCAAGTTTACCAGATCACTGAAGCTTTCTTT.

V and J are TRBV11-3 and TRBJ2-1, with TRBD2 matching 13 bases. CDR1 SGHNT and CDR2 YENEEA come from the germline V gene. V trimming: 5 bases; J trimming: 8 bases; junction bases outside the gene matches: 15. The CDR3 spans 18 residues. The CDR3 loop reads CASSRTDPGTSGNYEQFF. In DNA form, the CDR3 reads TGTGCCAGCAGCCGAACAGATCCCGGGACTAGCGGGAACTATGAGCAGTTCTTC.